These 3 T cell receptor beta chains originate from one sample sequenced in a study of Ad26.COV2.S vaccination and SARS-CoV-2 variants. Treatment denoted: roughly 20 received Ad26.COV2.S at low or high dose, single or two shots; 5 received placebo; per-sample allocation not given. Samples were taken on day 63 after the first vaccine or placebo injection. TCRdb's copy holds only in-frame clones and misses some; the assay was immunoSEQ multiplex PCR. The repertoire consists of about 400,000 clones, with around 82% occurring once and the leading ten covering approximately 7%. This sample comprised peripheral blood, obtained in a trial of Ad26.COV2.S vaccine versus placebo. These receptors were taken from a person between 18 and 65 years old who received the Ad26.COV2.S COVID-19 vaccine or a placebo.

The rearrangement uses TRBV7-3 and TRBJ1-1; possible D gene TRBD1, 5 bases. This CDR3 contains 13 residues. V lost 4 bases to trimming and J lost 8 bases, with 14 bases between them. Per germline, CDR1 SGHTA and CDR2 FQGTGA. This CDR3 reads CASSSLGGTEAFF. Written as DNA, the CDR3 is TGTGCCAGCAGCTCCCTCGGGGGAACCGAAGCTTTCTTT.

This chain connects TRBV19 to TRBJ1-6; D gene ambiguous. The CDR3 length is 13 residues. Germline values: CDR1 LNHDA, CDR2 SQIVND (reference sequence). The germline V and J ends were trimmed by 5 bases and 4 bases, with 6 bases remaining between them. The CDR3 DNA is TGTGCCAGTAGTGTGGGGTATAATTCACCCCTCCACTTT. The encoded protein is CASSVGYNSPLHF.

This clone was recorded once. The chain has TRBV27 and TRBJ2-7, with D unresolved. Trimming took 4 bases from V and 0 from J, leaving 4 bases between them. The CDR3 contains 12 residues. Germline CDR1 reads MNHEY; CDR2 reads SMNVEV (reference sequence). The chain's CDR3 is CASSSGSYEQYF. The CDR3 nucleotides read TGTGCCAGCAGTTCCGGCTCCTACGAGCAGTACTTC.